This T cell receptor (beta chain) was identified during a study of OX40 agonist ivuxolimab in advanced cancers. TCRdb keeps only in-frame clones here, not all; method: immunoSEQ multiplex PCR. The sample holds around 80,000 clones, around 87% seen once. Germline V gene data show CDR1 as SEHNR and CDR2 as FQNEAQ (reference sequence). This CDR3 comprises 12 residues. V lost 6 bases and J 13 bases, leaving 13 bases between the germline ends. The source was CD4+ or CD8+ T cells sorted from blood, collected in a trial of the OX40 agonist ivuxolimab. This sequence joins TRBV7-9 and TRBJ2-6, with D perhaps assigned TRBD1 or TRBD2 (6 bases each). This clonotype originated in an adult with an advanced solid tumor such as melanoma, head and neck, liver or kidney cancer. DNA of the CDR3: TGTGCCAGCAGACTTAAAGGGGGGGTCCTGACTTTC. Protein sequence: CASRLKGGVLTF.